The 24 T cell receptor beta chains in this list originate from one sample, sequenced in a study of shared clonotypes between healthy human individuals (dated by TCRdb to the early 2020s). CD8 naive samples were CD45RO-negative cells positively selected for CCR7, giving a CD45RA+CCR7+ population that excluded TemRA cells. Libraries came from the immunoSEQ multiplex PCR assay. Imported from immuneACCESS, the table was reduced by TCRdb to in-frame sequences with V and J called. These copies leave out some clones; in studies compared against another copy, an unresolved V gene accounts for under half, and the cause of the remainder is not known. In all, the sample holds approximately 2,200,000 clones, and approximately 94% of those were seen once. Clones ranked in the top ten supply 1.7% of the sample. The source material was naive CD8+ T cells from PBMCs. Reading the label with the study, this specimen's cell subset or site is: CD45RA+CCR7+. All receptors come from a man younger than 30 in good health. Some clones in this sample may be carry-over from other donors' samples.

This chain uses TRBV5-6 with TRBJ2-2; 8 positions agree with TRBD1. V was pared by 3 bases and J by 6 bases, with 7 bases of the junction left unmatched. CDR3 length equals 15 residues. From germline, CDR1 is SGHDT and CDR2 YYEEEE. This chain's CDR3 is CASSWEQGVAGELFF. The CDR3 coding sequence is TGTGCCAGCAGCTGGGAACAGGGGGTCGCCGGGGAGCTGTTTTTT.

This clone was seen a single time. V gene TRBV9 combines with J gene TRBJ1-3; 10 bases fit TRBD1. The J segment lost 5 bases and the V segment lost 3 bases, leaving 8 bases of the junction unmatched. The CDR3 has 16 amino acids. Germline lookup yields CDR1 SGDLS and CDR2 YYNGEE. As DNA, the CDR3 is TGTGCCAGCAGCGCGGGATGGACAGGGGGAAGAAACACCATATATTTT. Translating gives CASSAGWTGGRNTIYF.

The chain couples TRBV6-1 to TRBJ1-4; D call uncertain. Germline V lookup: CDR1 MNHNS, CDR2 SASEGT. The CDR3 covers 15 residues. V was trimmed by 6 bases and J by 7 bases, leaving 18 bases between them. DNA of the CDR3: TGTGCCAGCAGCGCCCAGGCCTTCGCGAGTGAAAAACTGTTTTTT. It is translated as CASSAQAFASEKLFF.

This chain links TRBV19 with TRBJ2-2; no clear D gene. V lost 8 bases and J lost 5, with 24 bases in between. The CDR3 has 17 residues. Germline values: CDR1 LNHDA, CDR2 SQIVND (reference sequence). Here the CDR3 reads CASHYIPGGSPTGELFF. The CDR3 DNA sequence: TGTGCCAGTCATTACATACCTGGTGGCAGCCCTACCGGGGAGCTGTTTTTT.

The chain employs TRBV7-9 and TRBJ1-5; no firm D call. Germline CDR1 SEHNR, CDR2 FQNEAQ (reference sequence). V lost 4 bases, J lost 4 bases, and 8 bases lay in between. The length of the CDR3 is 13 residues. The CDR3, as DNA: TGTGCCAGCAGCTCGAAGCATAATCAGCCCCAGCATTTT. It encodes CASSSKHNQPQHF.

The V gene is TRBV28, the J gene TRBJ1-5, with D possibly TRBD1 on 6 matching bases. This CDR3 is 19 amino acids long. V lost 5 bases to trimming and J lost 7 bases, with 30 bases between them. The germline gives CDR1 MDHEN, CDR2 SYDVKM. The CDR3, as DNA: TGTGCCAGCAGTCCCCGGAATCTCGATCTTAAAGGGGGGAGACAGCCCCAGCATTTT. Amino acids: CASSPRNLDLKGGRQPQHF.

The J gene is TRBJ1-1, the V gene TRBV25-1; D not certain. Deletions cut 6 bases from V and 3 bases from J, with 11 bases between. Germline assignment: CDR1 MGHDK and CDR2 SYGVNS. This CDR3 has 13 amino acids. The CDR3 coding sequence is TGTGCCAGCAGCGCACGACTCTACACTGAAGCTTTCTTT. It yields the protein CASSARLYTEAFF.

The chain couples TRBV7-9 to TRBJ1-2, with D possibly being TRBD1 (5 bases). Germline CDR1 and CDR2: SEHNR and FQNEAQ (reference sequence). V lost 0 bases and J lost 1, with 9 bases in between. The CDR3 contains 15 residues. The CDR3 bases are TGTGCCAGCAGCTTAGCAGGGGAATTTAACTATGGCTACACCTTC. Translated: CASSLAGEFNYGYTF. The full variable domain, rest sourced from reference TRBV7-9 and TRBJ1-2, is DTGVSQNPRHKITKRGQNVTFRCDPISEHNRLYWYRQTLGQGPEFLTYFQNEAQLEKSRLLSDRFSAERPKGSFSTLEIQRTEQGDSAMYLCASSLAGEFNYGYTFGSGTRLTVV.

The genes are TRBV9 and TRBJ1-2, with 11 bases aligning to TRBD1. V was pared by 3 bases and J by 5 bases, with 3 bases of the junction left unmatched. Germline V CDR1 and CDR2: SGDLS, YYNGEE. This CDR3 region has 14 residues. The CDR3 loop reads CASSERDRGYGYTF. CDR3 sequence (DNA): TGTGCCAGCAGCGAACGGGACAGGGGGTATGGCTACACCTTC.

The rearrangement uses TRBV29-1 and TRBJ2-1, with TRBD1 as a possible D gene (5 bases). Trimming left V 1 base short and J 10 bases short, with 17 bases between. Germline V gene lookup returns CDR1 SQVTM and CDR2 ANQGSEA. The CDR3 is 14 residues long. CDR3 amino acids: CSVEGQGLGWEQFF. CDR3 bases: TGCAGCGTTGAAGGGCAGGGTCTAGGATGGGAGCAGTTCTTC.

To note about this clone: Other DNA sequences in this sample translate to the same CDR3. This chain connects TRBV5-1 to TRBJ2-1, with 8 bases identical to TRBD2. The CDR3 loop spans 15 amino acids. V lost 2 bases to trimming and J lost 1 base; unmatched junction nucleotides: 2. Germline V gene lookup returns CDR1 SGHRS and CDR2 YFSETQ. This chain's CDR3 is CASSLSGSSYNEQFF. CDR3 bases: TGCGCCAGCAGCTTAAGCGGGAGTTCCTACAATGAGCAGTTCTTC. Complete variable domain (other parts from reference TRBV5-1 and TRBJ2-1): KAGVTQTPRYLIKTRGQQVTLSCSPISGHRSVSWYQQTPGQGLQFLFEYFSETQRNKGNFPGRFSGRQFSNSRSEMNVSTLELGDSALYLCASSLSGSSYNEQFFGPGTRLTVL.

This chain joins TRBV7-6 and TRBJ2-7; TRBD1 matches at 11 bases. The length of the CDR3 is 15 residues. Germline loops: CDR1 SGHVS, CDR2 FNYEAQ. The V segment lost 5 bases and the J segment 2 bases; nucleotides outside the gene matches: 5. CDR3 in amino acids: CASSPRTGGPYEQYF. The CDR3 nucleotides read TGTGCCAGCAGCCCGCGGACAGGGGGCCCCTACGAGCAGTACTTC.

V usage is TRBV27 and J usage is TRBJ2-1; possibly TRBD1 or TRBD2 for D (5 bases each). Trimming took 6 bases from V and 9 from J, leaving 18 bases between them. Looked up from germline, CDR1 is MNHEY and CDR2 is SMNVEV (reference sequence). The CDR3 sequence is 14 residues long. The CDR3, as DNA: TGTGCCAGCAGCCAACGAGACCGAGGGGTTGAGCAGTTCTTC. This translates into CASSQRDRGVEQFF.

The J gene is TRBJ2-5, the V gene TRBV27; D unresolved. The V end was cut by 5 bases, the J end by 0 bases, with 16 bases between. Germline values: CDR1 MNHEY, CDR2 SMNVEV (reference sequence). The CDR3 is 16 amino acids. CDR3 sequence reads: CASSPTGRRYQETQYF. The CDR3 region has the DNA TGTGCCAGCAGTCCTACCGGACGGAGATACCAAGAGACCCAGTACTTC.

The gene calls are TRBV27 and TRBJ1-3; D call uncertain. The CDR3 runs to 13 residues. Per germline, CDR1 MNHEY and CDR2 SMNVEV (reference sequence). V was pared by 2 bases and J by 2 bases, with 4 bases between. The chain's CDR3 is CASSLIAGNTIYF. In DNA, the CDR3 is TGTGCCAGCAGTTTAATTGCTGGAAACACCATATATTTT.

Remarks on this clone: Distinct nucleotide sequences in the sample also encode this CDR3. This chain uses TRBV27 with TRBJ1-2; no firm D call. The CDR3 is made up of 15 amino acids. Germline V gene sequence: CDR1 MNHEY, CDR2 SMNVEV (reference sequence). Trimming pared 0 bases from V and 2 bases from J, leaving 10 bases between. CDR3 amino acids: CASSLSGRTNYGYTF. CDR3 DNA sequence: TGTGCCAGCAGTTTATCTGGGCGGACGAACTATGGCTACACCTTC.

The chain is built from TRBV9 and TRBJ1-2; the match to TRBD1 covers 9 bases. Trimming at V came to 3 bases and at J to 9 bases, leaving 9 bases not matched to a gene. The germline gives CDR1 SGDLS, CDR2 YYNGEE. The CDR3 runs 14 residues. Here the CDR3 DNA reads TGTGCCAGCAGCGCCAACAGGGGGCTCATGAGCTACACCTTC. It is translated as CASSANRGLMSYTF.

This chain joins TRBV19 and TRBJ1-2; TRBD1 might be the D (5 bases). The germline gives CDR1 LNHDA, CDR2 SQIVND (reference sequence). V was clipped by 9 bases and J by 5 bases, with 13 bases between them. The CDR3 has 12 amino acids. The CDR3 spells CASRVFGYGYTF. The CDR3 DNA reads TGTGCCAGCAGGGTGTTCGGATATGGCTACACCTTC.

The chain links TRBV25-1 to TRBJ2-7; possibly TRBD1 or TRBD2 for D (5 bases each). V was pared by 3 bases and J by 0 bases, with 15 bases between. The CDR3 is 16 residues long. Germline V gene lookup returns CDR1 MGHDK and CDR2 SYGVNS. CDR3 sequence reads: CASSDPVGVVSYEQYF. CDR3 DNA: TGTGCCAGCAGTGACCCTGTGGGGGTAGTCTCCTACGAGCAGTACTTC.

This clone appeared once. The rearrangement uses TRBV6-1 and TRBJ1-1, with a weak D call TRBD1 (6 bases). CDR1 MNHNS and CDR2 SASEGT come from the germline V gene. Trimming removed 0 bases at V and 4 bases at J, with 12 bases between. The CDR3 is 15 residues long. The DNA of the CDR3 is TGTGCCAGCAGTGAAGCTTTGGGGGGCACCACTGAAGCTTTCTTT. Protein: CASSEALGGTTEAFF.

The chain couples TRBV27 to TRBJ2-2, with D perhaps matching TRBD1 or TRBD2 (6 bases each). CDR3 size: 17 residues. The V and J ends lost 5 bases and 0 bases respectively, with 16 bases between them. CDR1 MNHEY and CDR2 SMNVEV come from the germline V gene (reference sequence). CDR3 residues: CASSPYPGGPNTGELFF. The CDR3 nucleotides are TGTGCCAGCAGTCCCTACCCCGGGGGCCCGAACACCGGGGAGCTGTTTTTT.

Notes on this clone: Other nucleotide sequences in the sample specify the same CDR3. V and J are TRBV29-1 and TRBJ1-5; 9 nucleotides align to TRBD1. Germline V CDR1 and CDR2: SQVTM, ANQGSEA. The CDR3 sequence is 14 residues long. J lost 0 bases, V lost 5 bases, and 2 bases had no gene match. This chain's CDR3 is CSVRTGDSNQPQHF. The CDR3 region has the DNA TGCAGCGTTAGGACAGGGGATAGCAATCAGCCCCAGCATTTT.

The chain links TRBV10-1 to TRBJ1-2, with unresolved D. This CDR3 is built from 11 residues. Germline CDR1 is WNHNN and CDR2 is SYGVQD (reference sequence). The germline V and J ends were trimmed by 11 bases and 5 bases, with 12 bases remaining between them. The CDR3 DNA reads as TGCGCCTCCGGCGGGCCTTATGGCTACACCTTC. This gives the protein CASGGPYGYTF.

This clone has just a few counts. V usage is TRBV4-1 and J usage is TRBJ2-7; perhaps TRBD1 as D (6 bases). V lost 1 base, J lost 5 bases, and 12 bases lay in between. This CDR3 region has 14 residues. Germline V gene data show CDR1 as MGHRA and CDR2 as YSYEKL. As DNA, the CDR3 is TGCGCCAGCAGCCAAGCCAGGGGTGGAAACGAGCAGTACTTC. Its protein product is CASSQARGGNEQYF.